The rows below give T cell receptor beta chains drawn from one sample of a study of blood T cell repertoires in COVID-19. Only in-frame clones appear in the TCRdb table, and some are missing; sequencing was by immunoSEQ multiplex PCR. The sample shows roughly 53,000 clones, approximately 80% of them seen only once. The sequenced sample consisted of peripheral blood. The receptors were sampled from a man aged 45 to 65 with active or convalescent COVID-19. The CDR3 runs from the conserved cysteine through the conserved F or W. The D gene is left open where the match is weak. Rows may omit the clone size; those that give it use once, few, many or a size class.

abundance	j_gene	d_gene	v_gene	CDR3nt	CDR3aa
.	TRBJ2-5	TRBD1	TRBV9	TGTGCCAGCAGCGTCTCTGGACAGGGGAGGGAGACCCAGTACTTC	CASSVSGQGRETQYF
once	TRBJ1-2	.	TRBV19	TGTGCCAGTAGTACGACCTGGACAGCTACTAACTATGGCTACACCTTC	CASSTTWTATNYGYTF
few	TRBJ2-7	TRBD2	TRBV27	TGTGCCAGCAGTTTCTCGCGGGGGGACCTCTACGAGCAGTACTTC	CASSFSRGDLYEQYF
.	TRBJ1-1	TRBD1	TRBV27	TGTGCCAGCAGCCTAGACAGGGCCCCGAACACTGAAGCTTTCTTT	CASSLDRAPNTEAFF
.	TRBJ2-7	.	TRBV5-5	TGTGCCAGCAACACCGGGACATCCTACGAGCAGTACTTC	CASNTGTSYEQYF
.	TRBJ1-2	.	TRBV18	TGTGCCAGCTCACCGTTACAGGAGTATGGCTACACCTTC	CASSPLQEYGYTF
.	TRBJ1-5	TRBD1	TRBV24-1	TGTGCCACCAGTGAACCGGGACAGGGGTTCCATCAGCCCCAGCATTTT	CATSEPGQGFHQPQHF
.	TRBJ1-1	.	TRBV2	TGTGCCAGCAGTTCTGGGGGGGCTACGAACACTGAAGCTTTCTTT	CASSSGGATNTEAFF
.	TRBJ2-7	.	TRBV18	TGTGCCAGCTCACCGACACAGGGAAGCCCCTACGAGCAGTACTTC	CASSPTQGSPYEQYF
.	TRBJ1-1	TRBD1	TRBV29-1	TGCAGCGTTGAAGAGGGGGACAGGGGTCGAGGCACTGAAGCTTTCTTT	CSVEEGDRGRGTEAFF
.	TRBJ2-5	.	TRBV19	TGTGCCAGTGGAAGGGGGAGTGGATCAGAGACCCAGTACTTC	CASGRGSGSETQYF
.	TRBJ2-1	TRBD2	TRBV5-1	TGCGCCAGCAGCACCGAAGGACTAGCGAACTCCTACAATGAGCAGTTCTTC	CASSTEGLANSYNEQFF
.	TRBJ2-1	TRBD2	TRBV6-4	TGTGCCAGCAGTGACTCGACTAGCGGGAGTACGGTTGAGCAGTTCTTC	CASSDSTSGSTVEQFF
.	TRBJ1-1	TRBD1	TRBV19	TGTGCCACCGCAGCCTGGGACAGGGGGGACACTGAAGCTTTCTTT	CATAAWDRGDTEAFF
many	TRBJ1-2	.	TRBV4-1	TGCGCCAGCAGCCAAGATCAGCGCACGAGCTATGGCTACACCTTC	CASSQDQRTSYGYTF
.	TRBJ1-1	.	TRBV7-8	TGTGCCAGCAGCTTTCAGCGCAACACTGAAGCTTTCTTT	CASSFQRNTEAFF
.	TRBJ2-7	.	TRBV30	TGTGCCTGGAGTAGTGGACTGGCGGCTTACGAGCAGTACTTC	CAWSSGLAAYEQYF
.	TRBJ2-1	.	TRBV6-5	TGTGCCAGCGCGGCCGGCCCCCCCTACAATGAGCAGTTCTTC	CASAAGPPYNEQFF
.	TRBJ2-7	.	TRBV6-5	TGTGCCAGCACCTCGGACAGCTACGAGCAGTACTTC	CASTSDSYEQYF
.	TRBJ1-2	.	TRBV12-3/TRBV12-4	TGTGCCAGCAGTTTAACCGCTACCTATGGCTACACCTTC	CASSLTATYGYTF
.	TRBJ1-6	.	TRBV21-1	TGTGCCAGCAGCACCAGGGGGGGACAGGGGGCGCGTAATTCACCCCTCCACTTT	CASSTRGGQGARNSPLHF
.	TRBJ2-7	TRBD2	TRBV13	TGTGCCAGCAGCTTACCGGGGGGCTCCTACGAGCAGTACTTC	CASSLPGGSYEQYF
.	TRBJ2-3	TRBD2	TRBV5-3	TGTGCCAGAAGCCCCGGGCTAGCGGGCGCCACAGATACGCAGTATTTT	CARSPGLAGATDTQYF
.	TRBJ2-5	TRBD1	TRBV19	TGTGCCAGTAGTCTATGGACAGGGAGGTCACAAGAGACCCAGTACTTC	CASSLWTGRSQETQYF
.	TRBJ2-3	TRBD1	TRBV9	TGTGCCAGCAGCGTAGGACAGGGGACAGATACGCAGTATTTT	CASSVGQGTDTQYF
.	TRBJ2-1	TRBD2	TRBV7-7	TGTGCCAGCAGCTTAGTAGTAGCGGGGACCTCCAATGAGCAGTTCTTC	CASSLVVAGTSNEQFF
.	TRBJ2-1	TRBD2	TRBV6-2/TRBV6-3	TGTGCCAGCAGTTACGGGCGGGGGGTACAGTTCTTC	CASSYGRGVQFF
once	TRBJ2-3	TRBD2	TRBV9	TGTGCCAGCAGCGTGTTAAGCGGGAGGTCAGATACGCAGTATTTT	CASSVLSGRSDTQYF
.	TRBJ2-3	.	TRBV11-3	TGTGCCAGCAGCTTAGAGGGGGCCGGGGCAGATACGCAGTATTTT	CASSLEGAGADTQYF
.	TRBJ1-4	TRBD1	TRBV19	TGTGCCAGTAGTACAGGGACAGGGAGTGAAAAACTGTTTTTT	CASSTGTGSEKLFF
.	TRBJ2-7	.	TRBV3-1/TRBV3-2	TGTGCCAGCAGCCCGCGACTGGCCCGGGACGAGCAGTACTTC	CASSPRLARDEQYF
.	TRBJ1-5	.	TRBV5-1	TGCGCCAGCAGCTTGGGGCCCGGGACCCAGCATTTT	CASSLGPGTQHF
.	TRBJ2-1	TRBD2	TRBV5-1	TGCGCCAGCAGCCCGGGTGGCGGGGGCTCCTACAATGAGCAGTTCTTC	CASSPGGGGSYNEQFF
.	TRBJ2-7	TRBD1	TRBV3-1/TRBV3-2	TGTGCCAGCAGTCGACCGGGACAGGGAGGAGAGCAGTACTTC	CASSRPGQGGEQYF
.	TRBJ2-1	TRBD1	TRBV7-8	TGTGCCAGCAGCTTCCCAGGGGGTAGGTCCTACAATGAGCAGTTCTTC	CASSFPGGRSYNEQFF
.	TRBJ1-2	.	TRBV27	TGTGCCAGCAGGACCGGGACTAGCTATGGCTACACCTTC	CASRTGTSYGYTF
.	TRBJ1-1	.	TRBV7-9	TGTGCCAGCAGCAACATACAGGGTCGAAACACTGAAGCTTTCTTT	CASSNIQGRNTEAFF
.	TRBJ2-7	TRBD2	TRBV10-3	TGTGCCATCAGTGCGGGACTAGCGGGAGTGTTGGACGAGCAGTACTTC	CAISAGLAGVLDEQYF
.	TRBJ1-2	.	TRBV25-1	TGTGCCAGCAGTGAAATTGGGAGAACTGGCTACACCTTC	CASSEIGRTGYTF
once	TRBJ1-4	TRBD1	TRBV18	TGTGCCAGCTCACCCAACGTGGACAGGCATGAAAAACTGTTTTTT	CASSPNVDRHEKLFF
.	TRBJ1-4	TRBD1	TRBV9	TGTGCCAGCAGCGCCCTGGGGTCAGGGGGTGAAAAACTGTTTTTT	CASSALGSGGEKLFF
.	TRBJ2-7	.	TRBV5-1	TGCGCCAGCAGCTTGGTCGAGGGCGGAGGAGGTAAAGGGAAGTACTTC	CASSLVEGGGGKGKYF
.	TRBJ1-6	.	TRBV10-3	TGTGCCACCGCCCAACGCCCCCGGGAGTCACCCCTCCACTTT	CATAQRPRESPLHF
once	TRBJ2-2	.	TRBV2	TGTGCCAGCAGAACAGGGTGGAAGACCGGGGAGCTGTTTTTT	CASRTGWKTGELFF
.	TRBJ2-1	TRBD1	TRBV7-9	TGTGCCAGCAGCGCCCGGGACAGACGAGTTGGTAATGAGCAGTTCTTC	CASSARDRRVGNEQFF
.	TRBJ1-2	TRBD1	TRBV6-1	TGTGCCAGCGTCTACTCAGGGGGATTCGGTGGCTACACCTTC	CASVYSGGFGGYTF
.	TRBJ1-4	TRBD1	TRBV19	TGTGCCAGTAGTACACTCTGGACAGGGGGTTACGAAAAACTGTTTTTT	CASSTLWTGGYEKLFF
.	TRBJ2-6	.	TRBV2	TGTGCCAGCACTCGGTTTACTGGGGCCAACGTCCTGACTTTC	CASTRFTGANVLTF
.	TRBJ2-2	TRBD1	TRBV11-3	TGTGCCAGCAGCCCCGGCCCGGGACAGGGGTCCGGGGAGCTGTTTTTT	CASSPGPGQGSGELFF
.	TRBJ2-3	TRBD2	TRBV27	TGTGCCAGCAGTAAGAGGACTAGCGGGGGGGGCACAGATACGCAGTATTTT	CASSKRTSGGGTDTQYF
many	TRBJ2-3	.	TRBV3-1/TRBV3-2	TGTGCCAGCAGCCACGGAGGTTGGGATACGCAGTATTTT	CASSHGGWDTQYF
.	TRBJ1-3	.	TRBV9	TGTGCCAGCAGCGCTGCTAATCGGGGCTCTGGAAACACCATATATTTT	CASSAANRGSGNTIYF
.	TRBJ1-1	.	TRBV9	TGTGCCAGCAGCGTAGCGGGGGACGGCCTCCAGAACACTGAAGCTTTCTTT	CASSVAGDGLQNTEAFF
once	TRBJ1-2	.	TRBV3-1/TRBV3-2	TGTGCCAGCAGCCAAGATCCCAGTTTAAGCTACACCTTC	CASSQDPSLSYTF
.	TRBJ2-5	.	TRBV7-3	TGTGCCAGCAGCAAAACTATTGAAGAGACCCAGTACTTC	CASSKTIEETQYF